Given below is one T cell receptor (beta chain) in context. This sample was taken from a study of blood T cell repertoires in COVID-19. The wider study: Sources were T cells, B-cell-depleted T cells, or PBMCs; the material itself was cDNA or gDNA.

Source study methods: For nucleated cells, counts were estimated from reference gene primer amplification. Measured with immunoSEQ multiplex PCR; TCRdb has only the in-frame clones, and not every one. The D gene and trimming were derived from the DNA, and the V and J assignments and clone size from that table. The data contain 200,000 or so clones, roughly 80% of them seen just once; the ten biggest clones take up roughly 10%. Germline lookup yields CDR1 SNHLY and CDR2 FYNNEI. Trimming removed 4 bases from V and 4 bases from J, with 13 bases in between. The CDR3 consists of 14 residues. This clonotype was sampled from a woman over 75 with COVID-19, enrolled during active disease. The chain uses TRBV2 and TRBJ2-5; possibly TRBD1 for D (6 bases). Sample: peripheral blood. This chain's CDR3 is CASSGSTGGETQYF. In nucleotides, the CDR3 is TGTGCCAGCAGTGGATCGACAGGCGGAGAGACCCAGTACTTC.